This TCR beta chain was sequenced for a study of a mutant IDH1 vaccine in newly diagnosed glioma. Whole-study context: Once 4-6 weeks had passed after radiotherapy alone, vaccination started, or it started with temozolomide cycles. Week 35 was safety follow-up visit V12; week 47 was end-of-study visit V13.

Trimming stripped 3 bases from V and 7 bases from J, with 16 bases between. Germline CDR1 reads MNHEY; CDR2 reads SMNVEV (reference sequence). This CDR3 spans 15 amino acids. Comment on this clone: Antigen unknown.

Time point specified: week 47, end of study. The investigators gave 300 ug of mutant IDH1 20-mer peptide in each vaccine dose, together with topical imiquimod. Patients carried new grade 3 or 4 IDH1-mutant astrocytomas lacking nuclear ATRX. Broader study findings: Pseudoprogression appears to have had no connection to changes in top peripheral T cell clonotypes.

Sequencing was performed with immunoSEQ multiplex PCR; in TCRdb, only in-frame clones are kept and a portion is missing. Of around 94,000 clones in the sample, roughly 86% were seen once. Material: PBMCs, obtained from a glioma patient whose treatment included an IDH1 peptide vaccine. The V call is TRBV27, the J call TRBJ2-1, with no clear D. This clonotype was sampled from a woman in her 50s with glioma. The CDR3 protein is CASSFGQEHGNEQFF. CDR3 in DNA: TGTGCCAGCAGTTTTGGGCAGGAACACGGTAATGAGCAGTTCTTC.